These 29 T cell receptor beta chains came from one sample sequenced in a study of blood T cell repertoires in COVID-19. Sequencing was performed with immunoSEQ multiplex PCR; in TCRdb, only in-frame clones are kept and a portion is missing. The table shows 140,000 to 150,000 clones, with approximately 86% occurring only once. Specimen: PBMCs or T cells enriched from blood (not recorded which). The receptors were gathered from a woman in her thirties or forties who had recovered from COVID-19.

The chain has TRBV7-6 and TRBJ2-7, with 10 bases aligning to TRBD2. J was trimmed by 3 bases and V by 5 bases; bases with no gene match: 19. The CDR3 extends over 19 amino acids. CDR1 and CDR2 from the germline V gene are SGHVS and FNYEAQ. CDR3 amino acids: CASSPFGGLAGVQVYEQYF. The CDR3 DNA follows: TGTGCCAGCAGCCCCTTCGGCGGGCTAGCGGGAGTTCAGGTCTACGAGCAGTACTTC.

This clone was observed once. The chain uses TRBV5-1 and TRBJ2-2, with TRBD1 matching over 12 bases. Germline trimming cut 1 base from V and 4 bases from J; bases unmatched to any gene: 14. The CDR3 extends over 20 amino acids. Germline CDR1 and CDR2: SGHRS and YFSETQ. The chain's CDR3 is CASSLRGTGGLGLPTGELFF. CDR3 sequence (DNA): TGCGCCAGCAGCTTGCGGGGGACAGGGGGCTTGGGCCTACCCACCGGGGAGCTGTTTTTT.

This chain connects TRBV4-1 to TRBJ1-5, with D maybe TRBD1 (6 bases). Germline CDR1 and CDR2: MGHRA and YSYEKL. The V and J ends lost 4 bases and 0 bases respectively, with 16 bases between them. The CDR3 is 17 amino acids. CDR3 loop: CASSPGGAYNSNQPQHF. CDR3 nucleotides: TGCGCCAGCAGCCCCGGGGGGGCCTACAATAGCAATCAGCCCCAGCATTTT.

J is TRBJ2-7 and V is TRBV2, with a tentative D call TRBD1 (6 bases). V shed 7 bases and J shed 2 bases, with 12 bases lying between them. The germline V gene encodes CDR1 SNHLY and CDR2 FYNNEI. This CDR3 is built from 13 residues. CDR3 amino acids: CASTDRKAYEQYF. The CDR3, as DNA: TGTGCCAGCACCGACAGGAAAGCCTACGAGCAGTACTTC. Variable domain in full (rest from reference TRBV2 and TRBJ2-7): EPEVTQTPSHQVTQMGQEVILRCVPISNHLYFYWYRQILGQKVEFLVSFYNNEISEKSEIFDDQFSVERPDGSNFTLKIRSTKLEDSAMYFCASTDRKAYEQYFGPGTRLTVT.

V and J are TRBV5-4 and TRBJ2-7, with D perhaps TRBD2 (6 bases). CDR1 is SGHNT, CDR2 YYREEE, per germline (reference sequence). V lost 5 bases and J lost 2, with 17 bases in between. This CDR3 has 15 amino acids. The CDR3 region is CASSSRESRAYEQYF. In DNA form, the CDR3 reads TGTGCCAGCAGTTCCCGGGAGTCTCGGGCCTACGAGCAGTACTTC.

The chain has TRBV30 and TRBJ1-2, with TRBD1 identical over 7 bases. Germline CDR1 is GTSNPN and CDR2 is SVGIG (reference sequence). V dropped 3 bases and J dropped 10; count of bases not matched to a gene: 5. The CDR3 is 11 residues long. The CDR3 reads CAWSPDRVYTF. The CDR3, as DNA: TGTGCCTGGAGCCCCGACAGGGTCTACACCTTC.

This chain uses TRBV28 with TRBJ2-1; the D is unclear. The CDR3 extends over 15 amino acids. Trimming took off 1 base at V and 4 bases at J, with 11 bases between the two ends. Per the germline V gene, CDR1 is MDHEN and CDR2 is SYDVKM. CDR3 in amino acids: CASSLLGSIYNEQFF. Here the CDR3 DNA reads TGTGCCAGCAGTTTATTGGGCAGCATTTACAATGAGCAGTTCTTC.

This chain links TRBV9 with TRBJ2-2; D is ambiguous. The ends were cut back, 6 bases at V and 6 bases at J, with 18 bases in the middle. Germline loops: CDR1 SGDLS, CDR2 YYNGEE. CDR3 size: 15 residues. The chain's CDR3 is CASKPGVGQSGELFF. CDR3 coding DNA: TGTGCCAGCAAGCCCGGAGTAGGTCAATCCGGGGAGCTGTTTTTT.

This chain uses TRBV9 with TRBJ1-4, with D possibly TRBD1 on 5 matching bases. The CDR3 spans 15 residues. The ends were cut back, 3 bases at V and 3 bases at J, with 12 bases in the middle. Germline lookup yields CDR1 SGDLS and CDR2 YYNGEE. CDR3 DNA: TGTGCCAGCAGCGGGAGGGGCGGCGCTAATGAAAAACTGTTTTTT. This translates into CASSGRGGANEKLFF.

V usage is TRBV6-9 and J usage is TRBJ1-5; weak D call: TRBD1 (5 bases). This CDR3 contains 19 residues. V was shortened by 8 bases and J by 1 base, with 27 bases between the two germline ends. Germline CDR1 and CDR2: MNHGY and SVAAGI. The CDR3 region has the DNA TGTGCCAGCGGGGGGGAACCGAGGCAGAAGCAACGGAGCAATCAGCCCCAGCATTTT. Translated: CASGGEPRQKQRSNQPQHF.

The genes are TRBV15 and TRBJ1-2, with TRBD1 matching over 8 bases. Per germline, CDR1 LNHNV and CDR2 YYDKDF (reference sequence). Trimming took 5 bases from V and 5 from J; bases not matched to a gene: 10. This CDR3 has 15 residues. CDR3 bases: TGTGCCACCAGCTTCGCCCGTCGGACAGGGTATGGCTACACCTTC. Encoded protein: CATSFARRTGYGYTF.

This chain uses TRBV24-1 with TRBJ2-3; 10 bases are shared with TRBD2. V dropped 3 bases and J dropped 6; count of bases not matched to a gene: 8. Germline V gene sequence: CDR1 KGHDR, CDR2 SFDVKD. The CDR3 totals 16 residues. The CDR3 is CATSDGQAGGWDTQYF. The CDR3 DNA reads TGTGCCACCAGTGATGGCCAAGCGGGGGGGTGGGATACGCAGTATTTT.

V is TRBV21-1 and J is TRBJ1-6. TRBV21-1 is a pseudogene. The CDR3 consists of 17 residues. CDR3 in amino acids: CASSRLLRSSYNSPLHF. CDR3 sequence (DNA): TGTGCCAGCAGCAGACTCCTTAGGAGCTCCTATAATTCACCCCTCCACTTT.

The chain uses TRBV7-6 and TRBJ2-7; the D gene is possibly TRBD1 (5 bases). The CDR3 runs 14 residues. Trimming removed 3 bases at V and 5 bases at J, with 14 bases between. Germline lookup yields CDR1 SGHVS and CDR2 FNYEAQ. CDR3 sequence (DNA): TGTGCCAGCAGCTTGGCGACAAGGGGCGACGAGCAGTACTTC. This codes for CASSLATRGDEQYF.

This clone was detected once. The chain is built from TRBV1 and TRBJ1-6; the table's D gene call, TRBD1, was not cross checked with the DNA. TRBV1 constitutes a pseudogene. The CDR3 is 15 residues long. The CDR3 sequence: CTSSPRTTKNSPLHF. Written as DNA, the CDR3 is TGCACCAGCAGCCCTAGGACAACTAAGAATTCACCCCTCCACTTT.

This chain uses TRBV9 with TRBJ2-3, with TRBD2 matching 7 bases. This CDR3 is built from 17 residues. V trimming: 0 bases; J trimming: 2 bases; junction bases outside the gene matches: 9. CDR1 is SGDLS, CDR2 YYNGEE, per germline. CDR3 amino acids: CASSVATVGGTTDTQYF. Here the CDR3 DNA reads TGTGCCAGCAGCGTAGCTACAGTCGGGGGGACCACAGATACGCAGTATTTT.

The chain recombines TRBV5-1 with TRBJ2-2; D is perhaps TRBD2 (5 bases). Looked up from germline, CDR1 is SGHRS and CDR2 is YFSETQ. The CDR3 is 14 amino acids. With 6 bases removed from V and 1 base from J, the gap between germline ends came to 10 bases. The CDR3 DNA is TGCGCCAGCACGGTCGGAGGGAACACCGGGGAGCTGTTTTTT. Protein: CASTVGGNTGELFF.

V and J are TRBV11-2 and TRBJ1-2; D is possibly TRBD1 (5 bases). The length of the CDR3 is 17 residues. Germline loops: CDR1 SGHAT, CDR2 FQNNGV. The V end lost 7 bases, the J end lost 4 bases, and 25 bases lay between the germline ends. CDR3 region: CASTTKLSSGGTYGYTF. CDR3 DNA sequence: TGTGCCAGCACCACCAAGCTTAGTTCTGGGGGGACCTATGGCTACACCTTC.

This clone was detected only once. The chain employs TRBV5-8 and TRBJ2-1; 9 bases line up with TRBD1. After removal of 4 bases from V and 2 bases from J, the junction contained 7 bases not matched to a gene. The CDR3 has 16 amino acids. Germline loops: CDR1 SGHTS, CDR2 YDEGEE. CDR3: CASSPSWDRAYNEQFF. As DNA, the CDR3 is TGTGCCAGCAGCCCATCGTGGGACAGGGCCTACAATGAGCAGTTCTTC.

The chain has TRBV5-6 and TRBJ2-7; 12 bases fit TRBD2. The CDR3 spans 15 residues. Germline V gene sequence: CDR1 SGHDT, CDR2 YYEEEE. V lost 4 bases, J lost 2 bases, and 4 bases stayed unmatched. CDR3 in amino acids: CASSRWTSGTYEQYF. Written as DNA, the CDR3 is TGTGCCAGCAGCAGATGGACTAGCGGGACCTACGAGCAGTACTTC.

The genes are TRBV24-1 and TRBJ1-1; D is ambiguous. The CDR3 spans 11 residues. Per the germline V gene, CDR1 is KGHDR and CDR2 is SFDVKD. Between the trimmed V and J ends, which lost 9 bases and 9 bases, there was a span of 13 bases. Written as DNA, the CDR3 is TGTGCCACCTATTACGAGAGAAAAGCTTTCTTT. Translating it yields CATYYERKAFF.

This clone appeared a few times. The chain combines TRBV4-1 with TRBJ1-2; 9 nucleotides match TRBD1. The length of the CDR3 is 14 residues. J gave up 7 bases and V 3 bases, and 6 bases lay outside the gene matches. Germline CDR1 reads MGHRA; CDR2 reads YSYEKL. CDR3 in DNA: TGCGCCAGCAGCCACGAGGGACAGGGTCTTGGCTACACCTTC. Encoded protein: CASSHEGQGLGYTF.

V and J are TRBV6-1 and TRBJ2-7; 9 nucleotides align to TRBD2. Germline lookup yields CDR1 MNHNS and CDR2 SASEGT. J gave up 7 bases and V 4 bases, and 20 bases lay outside the gene matches. This CDR3 has 18 amino acids. The CDR3 bases are TGTGCCAGCAGTGGAATAGCGGGAGAAGGGGCGTCGTCGAGAGAGCAGTACTTC. Translating gives CASSGIAGEGASSREQYF.

V and J are TRBV5-1 and TRBJ2-6, with D unresolved. This CDR3 is built from 16 residues. Germline V gene sequence: CDR1 SGHRS, CDR2 YFSETQ. Trimming cost V 4 bases and J 0 bases, with 11 bases left between them. CDR3 DNA: TGCGCCAGCAGCCCCCCCATGAGCTCTGGGGCCAACGTCCTGACTTTC. Translation: CASSPPMSSGANVLTF. Full variable domain (rest looked up from reference TRBV5-1 and TRBJ2-6): KAGVTQTPRYLIKTRGQQVTLSCSPISGHRSVSWYQQTPGQGLQFLFEYFSETQRNKGNFPGRFSGRQFSNSRSEMNVSTLELGDSALYLCASSPPMSSGANVLTFGAGSRLTVL.

The V call is TRBV19, the J call TRBJ2-5, with TRBD1 matching 7 bases. The ends lost 4 bases at V and 4 bases at J; junction bases unmatched: 6. CDR1 and CDR2 from the germline V gene are LNHDA and SQIVND (reference sequence). CDR3 size: 14 residues. CDR3 nucleotides: TGTGCCAGTAGTAATTACAGGGGCTCAGAGACCCAGTACTTC. Protein: CASSNYRGSETQYF.

The chain uses TRBV6-5 and TRBJ1-4; 11 bases align to TRBD1. The CDR3 contains 15 residues. After removal of 5 bases from V and 7 bases from J, the junction contained 6 bases not matched to a gene. Germline-derived CDR1 and CDR2 are MNHEY and SVGAGI. The CDR3 here is CASSTRTGGGEKLFF. CDR3 in DNA: TGTGCCAGCAGTACACGGACAGGGGGCGGTGAAAAACTGTTTTTT.

V usage is TRBV5-1 and J usage is TRBJ2-7; TRBD2 aligns across 13 bases. CDR3 length: 15 residues. V was clipped by 5 bases and J by 1 base; unmatched bases: 3. CDR1 is SGHRS and CDR2 is YFSETQ in the germline V gene. CDR3 bases: TGCGCCAGCAGGACGGGACTAGCGGGGTCCTACGAGCAGTACTTC. It yields the protein CASRTGLAGSYEQYF.

V usage is TRBV25-1 and J usage is TRBJ2-3; D gene uncertain. Trimming left V 3 bases short and J 4 bases short, with 14 bases between. Germline V gene lookup returns CDR1 MGHDK and CDR2 SYGVNS. The length of the CDR3 is 15 residues. The CDR3 DNA reads TGTGCCAGCAGTGACTTTCTTCTCGAGGCAGATACGCAGTATTTT. This encodes CASSDFLLEADTQYF. Filled out from reference TRBV25-1 and TRBJ2-3, the complete variable domain reads EADIYQTPRYLVIGTGKKITLECSQTMGHDKMYWYQQDPGMELHLIHYSYGVNSTEKGDLSSESTVSRIRTEHFPLTLESARPSHTSQYLCASSDFLLEADTQYFGPGTRLTVL.

The chain joins TRBV3-1 (or the pseudogene TRBV3-2) to TRBJ2-3; D remains ambiguous. The CDR3 spans 15 residues. CDR1 LGHDT and CDR2 YNNKEL come from the germline V gene (reference sequence). The V gene lost 0 bases and the J gene lost 4 bases, with 11 bases spanning the gap. The CDR3 nucleotides are TGTGCCAGCAGCCAAGATCCGGGTTCTGCAGATACGCAGTATTTT. As protein: CASSQDPGSADTQYF.